What follows are 29 T cell receptor beta chains derived from one specimen sequenced in a study of T cells after posttransplantation cyclophosphamide. Data came from immunoSEQ multiplex PCR; TCRdb stores just in-frame clones and leaves some out. The table includes about 43,000 clones, about 90% detected once. Treatment was busulfan-fludarabine conditioning, a marrow graft, and cyclophosphamide on days +3 and +4. The input for sequencing was PBMCs, taken 55 to 70 days after allogeneic stem cell transplant with posttransplant cyclophosphamide. These receptors were obtained from a male patient aged 60-69 years who received an allogeneic stem cell transplant from a related donor and was CMV-positive. T cells may partly derive from the graft donor.

This chain uses TRBV5-1 with TRBJ2-1, with 10 positions matching TRBD2. The germline V gene encodes CDR1 SGHRS and CDR2 YFSETQ. V dropped 4 bases and J dropped 4; count of bases not matched to a gene: 8. The CDR3 runs 16 residues. CDR3 in amino acids: CASSQFSSGGYNEQFF. In nucleotides, the CDR3 is TGCGCCAGCAGCCAGTTCTCTAGCGGGGGTTACAATGAGCAGTTCTTC.

The gene calls are TRBV7-8 and TRBJ1-1; D may be TRBD1 (5 bases). This CDR3 region has 15 residues. Germline V lookup: CDR1 SGHVS, CDR2 FQNEAQ. Trimming cost V 5 bases and J 0 bases, with 13 bases left between them. The chain's CDR3 is CASSPDSDMNTEAFF. CDR3 DNA: TGTGCCAGCAGCCCTGACAGCGACATGAACACTGAAGCTTTCTTT.

The chain has TRBV19 and TRBJ1-2; unclear D gene. The germline gives CDR1 LNHDA, CDR2 SQIVND (reference sequence). Trimming removed 6 bases at V and 8 bases at J, with 10 bases between. The CDR3 is made up of 11 amino acids. For the CDR3, the DNA is TGTGCCAGTAGGAGGGCGCGAGGCTACACCTTC. Protein sequence: CASRRARGYTF.

The chain carries TRBV4-1 and TRBJ2-1; D not certain. The CDR3 totals 12 residues. Looked up from germline, CDR1 is MGHRA and CDR2 is YSYEKL. The V end was cut by 1 base, the J end by 7 bases, with 5 bases between. The CDR3 coding sequence is TGCGCCAGCAGCCAAGTATCGAATGAGCAGTTCTTC. As protein: CASSQVSNEQFF.

The genes are TRBV14 and TRBJ1-4; 9 bases fit TRBD1. Trimming took 5 bases from V and 3 from J; bases not matched to a gene: 13. The germline CDR1 and CDR2 sequences are SGHDN and FVKESK. This CDR3 region has 18 residues. The CDR3 bases are TGTGCCAGCAGCAGACTGGGACAGGGAGTCCCCTCTAATGAAAAACTGTTTTTT. This encodes CASSRLGQGVPSNEKLFF.

CDR3 in amino acids: CASQVENGGNQPQHF. The CDR3 DNA reads TGTGCCAGCCAGGTGGAGAACGGAGGGAATCAGCCCCAGCATTTT. The chain joins TRBV2 to TRBJ1-5; D is uncertain. The germline V gene encodes CDR1 SNHLY and CDR2 FYNNEI. The length of the CDR3 is 15 residues. With 8 bases removed from V and 4 bases from J, the gap between germline ends came to 18 bases. The entire variable domain, with the rest obtained from reference TRBV2 and TRBJ1-5, is as follows: EPEVTQTPSHQVTQMGQEVILRCVPISNHLYFYWYRQILGQKVEFLVSFYNNEISEKSEIFDDQFSVERPDGSNFTLKIRSTKLEDSAMYFCASQVENGGNQPQHFGDGTRLSIL.

The chain links TRBV5-1 to TRBJ1-4; TRBD1 is a possible D gene (5 bases). The V end was cut by 4 bases, the J end by 8 bases, with 12 bases between. CDR3 size: 13 residues. CDR1 is SGHRS and CDR2 is YFSETQ in the germline V gene. DNA for the CDR3: TGCGCCAGCAGCCCGTCAGGGCAGGAAAAACTGTTTTTT. Translation: CASSPSGQEKLFF. Supplemented by reference TRBV5-1 and TRBJ1-4, the full variable domain reads KAGVTQTPRYLIKTRGQQVTLSCSPISGHRSVSWYQQTPGQGLQFLFEYFSETQRNKGNFPGRFSGRQFSNSRSEMNVSTLELGDSALYLCASSPSGQEKLFFGSGTQLSVL.

The rearrangement uses TRBV9 and TRBJ2-5, with 8 bases that match TRBD2. There are 15 residues in the CDR3. The ends lost 3 bases at V and 5 bases at J; junction bases unmatched: 9. Germline V gene sequence: CDR1 SGDLS, CDR2 YYNGEE. This CDR3 reads CASSGLGTSGETQYF. The CDR3 bases are TGTGCCAGCAGCGGCCTCGGGACTAGTGGGGAGACCCAGTACTTC.

The chain joins TRBV6-6 to TRBJ2-2; D uncertain. CDR1 is MNHNY and CDR2 is SVGAGI in the germline V gene (reference sequence). V was shortened by 0 bases and J by 4 bases, with 9 bases between the two germline ends. This CDR3 is built from 15 residues. The CDR3 here is CASSYSFPGTGELFF. The DNA for the CDR3 is TGTGCCAGCAGTTACTCGTTTCCGGGCACCGGGGAGCTGTTTTTT.

The V gene is TRBV6-5, the J gene TRBJ2-5; 8 bases map to TRBD1. The CDR3 runs 15 residues. J was trimmed by 1 base and V by 0 bases; bases with no gene match: 1. Germline V gene data show CDR1 as MNHEY and CDR2 as SVGAGI. The CDR3 region is CASSYSTGGQETQYF. Written as DNA, the CDR3 is TGTGCCAGCAGTTACTCCACAGGGGGCCAAGAGACCCAGTACTTC.

The chain recombines TRBV2 with TRBJ2-5, with 8 bases lining up with TRBD2. Unmatched junction bases numbered 10, after V lost 11 bases and J lost 5 bases. CDR1 is SNHLY, CDR2 FYNNEI, per germline. This CDR3 comprises 13 residues. The CDR3 DNA follows: TGTGCCTCAAGCGGGGGCAGGGGTGAGACCCAGTACTTC. Translation: CASSGGRGETQYF.

The chain has TRBV18 and TRBJ2-1; no clear D gene. Germline V lookup: CDR1 KGHSH, CDR2 LQKENI. The V gene lost 2 bases and the J gene lost 0 bases, with 11 bases spanning the gap. The CDR3 runs 16 residues. The CDR3 loop reads CASSPYGGSSYNEQFF. CDR3 bases: TGTGCCAGCTCACCATACGGCGGCAGCTCCTACAATGAGCAGTTCTTC. Full variable domain (rest looked up from reference TRBV18 and TRBJ2-1): NAGVMQNPRHLVRRRGQEARLRCSPMKGHSHVYWYRQLPEEGLKFMVYLQKENIIDESGMPKERFSAEFPKEGPSILRIQQVVRGDSAAYFCASSPYGGSSYNEQFFGPGTRLTVL.

This sequence joins TRBV5-1 and TRBJ1-4, with D perhaps TRBD1 (5 bases). V lost 4 bases to trimming and J lost 4 bases, with 14 bases between them. Looked up from germline, CDR1 is SGHRS and CDR2 is YFSETQ. The CDR3 sequence is 15 residues long. CDR3 in DNA: TGCGCCAGCAGCGCGGGGACCGTGTTTAATGAAAAACTGTTTTTT. It encodes CASSAGTVFNEKLFF.

This clone was counted only a few times. This chain links TRBV7-9 with TRBJ2-1, with D possibly being TRBD2 (5 bases). Germline assignment: CDR1 SEHNR and CDR2 FQNEAQ (reference sequence). The CDR3 extends over 13 amino acids. V lost 5 bases and J lost 1, with 6 bases in between. The CDR3 DNA reads TGTGCCAGCAGCCCGGGGTCCTACAATGAGCAGTTCTTC. Translated, it gives CASSPGSYNEQFF.

The V and J genes are TRBV10-2 and TRBJ1-1, with 10 bases fitting TRBD1. This CDR3 region has 13 residues. The germline V gene encodes CDR1 WSHSY and CDR2 SAAADI. V was pared by 6 bases and J by 6 bases, with 4 bases of the junction left unmatched. CDR3 region: CASRGQGPPEAFF. The CDR3 nucleotides are TGCGCCAGCAGGGGACAGGGGCCGCCTGAAGCTTTCTTT.

This chain joins TRBV25-1 and TRBJ2-1; 7 positions agree with TRBD2. Per germline, CDR1 MGHDK and CDR2 SYGVNS. The J segment lost 3 bases and the V segment lost 3 bases, leaving 8 bases of the junction unmatched. The CDR3 is 16 residues long. CDR3 sequence (DNA): TGTGCCAGCAGTGATTCCACTAGCGCCCTCTACAATGAGCAGTTCTTC. Protein product: CASSDSTSALYNEQFF.

This rearrangement joins TRBV25-1 to TRBJ1-3, with 7 nucleotides matching TRBD1. The germline gives CDR1 MGHDK, CDR2 SYGVNS. V shed 2 bases, J shed 4 bases, and the junction held 5 bases outside the gene matches. The CDR3 sequence is 15 residues long. The CDR3 loop is CASSEGGGGGNTIYF. The CDR3 DNA is TGTGCCAGCAGTGAAGGAGGGGGCGGGGGAAACACCATATATTTT.

The V and J genes are TRBV19 and TRBJ1-1, with D perhaps TRBD1 (5 bases). Trimming pared 5 bases from V and 1 base from J, leaving 11 bases between. The CDR3 totals 14 residues. Germline assignment: CDR1 LNHDA and CDR2 SQIVND (reference sequence). The CDR3 sequence: CASSSKGQNTEAFF. CDR3 nucleotides: TGTGCCAGTAGTTCCAAAGGACAGAACACTGAAGCTTTCTTT.

As regards this clone: The junction differs from germline at one of its ends, possibly a read error. CDR3 loop: CTSSPRGLRETQYF. The CDR3 coding sequence is TGTACCAGCTCACCAAGGGGGCTAAGGGAGACCCAGTACTTC. The rearrangement joins TRBV18 to TRBJ2-5; TRBD1 matches at 7 bases. CDR1 and CDR2 from the germline V gene are KGHSH and LQKENI. The CDR3 sequence is 14 residues long. The full variable domain, its missing parts supplied by reference TRBV18 and TRBJ2-5, is NAGVMQNPRHLVRRRGQEARLRCSPMKGHSHVYWYRQLPEEGLKFMVYLQKENIIDESGMPKERFSAEFPKEGPSILRIQQVVRGDSAAYFCTSSPRGLRETQYFGPGTRLLVL.

V and J are TRBV5-1 and TRBJ2-5, with a tentative D call TRBD2 (7 bases). The ends were cut back, 4 bases at V and 4 bases at J, with 20 bases in the middle. The germline V gene encodes CDR1 SGHRS and CDR2 YFSETQ. The CDR3 has 16 amino acids. CDR3 in DNA: TGCGCCAGCAGCCCCCGCGTGGGGGGGGCGGGAGAGACCCAGTACTTC. As protein: CASSPRVGGAGETQYF.

The chain employs TRBV15 and TRBJ2-5; a weak D match, TRBD1 (5 bases). The DNA end is more similar to TRBJ2-7, so the J call may be wrong. The CDR3 extends over 17 amino acids. Germline V lookup: CDR1 LNHNV, CDR2 YYDKDF (reference sequence). The CDR3 DNA follows: TGTGCCACCAGCAGAGGGGGCATGTTGGGCCCGTCCTACGAGCAGTACTTC. Protein sequence: CATSRGGMLGPSYEQYF.

The chain couples TRBV27 to TRBJ1-2; 9 bases agree with TRBD1. The V segment lost 6 bases and the J segment 8 bases; nucleotides outside the gene matches: 13. The CDR3 consists of 15 residues. CDR1 is MNHEY, CDR2 SMNVEV, per germline (reference sequence). The CDR3 nucleotides are TGTGCCAGCAGGTCACAGGGGGCGGGAGTAAGGGGCTACACCTTC. Protein sequence: CASRSQGAGVRGYTF.

The gene calls are TRBV18 and TRBJ2-3, with TRBD2 identical over 9 bases. V shed 2 bases, J shed 3 bases, and the junction held 3 bases outside the gene matches. Germline-derived CDR1 and CDR2 are KGHSH and LQKENI. There are 15 residues in the CDR3. The CDR3 spells CASSPASGTTDTQYF. The CDR3 DNA reads TGTGCCAGCTCACCAGCTAGCGGGACGACAGATACGCAGTATTTT.

The chain employs TRBV29-1 and TRBJ2-2; 7 bases match TRBD2. This CDR3 spans 14 amino acids. Trimming removed 4 bases from V and 4 bases from J; junction bases left unmatched: 6. The germline CDR1 and CDR2 sequences are SQVTM and ANQGSEA. CDR3 sequence reads: CSVGGGTPTGELFF. The DNA of the CDR3 is TGCAGCGTTGGGGGGGGGACCCCCACCGGGGAGCTGTTTTTT.

Comments on this clone: Other DNA sequences in this sample translate to the same CDR3. This sequence joins TRBV5-1 and TRBJ1-2; no clear D. V lost 4 bases and J lost 6, with 19 bases in between. The CDR3 spans 15 residues. Germline CDR1 and CDR2: SGHRS and YFSETQ. The CDR3 nucleotides are TGCGCCAGCAGCCTGCGGACGGGAGCGGGCGATGGCTACACCTTC. Protein product: CASSLRTGAGDGYTF. The whole variable domain, filled in from reference TRBV5-1 and TRBJ1-2, reads KAGVTQTPRYLIKTRGQQVTLSCSPISGHRSVSWYQQTPGQGLQFLFEYFSETQRNKGNFPGRFSGRQFSNSRSEMNVSTLELGDSALYLCASSLRTGAGDGYTFGSGTRLTVV.

The gene calls are TRBV11-2 and TRBJ2-3; D unclear. Trimming stripped 4 bases from V and 2 bases from J, with 4 bases between. This CDR3 contains 12 residues. Germline V gives CDR1 SGHAT, CDR2 FQNNGV. The CDR3 DNA reads as TGTGCCAGCAGCTCAGTCACAGATACGCAGTATTTT. Encoded protein: CASSSVTDTQYF.

The chain recombines TRBV27 with TRBJ1-2; no definite D call. This CDR3 comprises 16 residues. Trimming took off 2 bases at V and 0 bases at J, with 13 bases between the two ends. Germline V gene sequence: CDR1 MNHEY, CDR2 SMNVEV (reference sequence). This CDR3 reads CASSLGGQRSNYGYTF. CDR3 sequence (DNA): TGTGCCAGCAGTTTAGGCGGGCAGAGATCTAACTATGGCTACACCTTC.

CDR3 sequence: CASSPGQINQPQHF. The CDR3 nucleotides are TGTGCCAGTAGTCCTGGACAGATCAATCAGCCCCAGCATTTT. The gene calls are TRBV19 and TRBJ1-5; possibly TRBD1 for D (6 bases). The V end lost 5 bases, the J end lost 3 bases, and 11 bases lay between the germline ends. Looked up from germline, CDR1 is LNHDA and CDR2 is SQIVND (reference sequence). This CDR3 is 14 amino acids long.

The chain employs TRBV18 and TRBJ1-2, with 7 bases fitting TRBD1. This CDR3 has 15 amino acids. Germline trimming cut 0 bases from V and 6 bases from J; bases unmatched to any gene: 7. The germline gives CDR1 KGHSH, CDR2 LQKENI. This CDR3 is CASSPPEGARDGYTF. The CDR3 nucleotides read TGTGCCAGCTCACCACCAGAGGGGGCGAGGGATGGCTACACCTTC.